This TCR beta chain derives from a study of blood T cell repertoires in COVID-19. TCRdb's table, derived via immunoSEQ multiplex PCR, lists solely in-frame clones and lacks some. The sample lists about 170,000 clones; around 90% were seen once. V lost 4 bases, J lost 6 bases, and 16 bases lay in between. There are 14 residues in the CDR3. Germline lookup yields CDR1 SGHNT and CDR2 YYREEE (reference sequence). The gene calls are TRBV5-4 and TRBJ1-1; TRBD1 might be the D (6 bases). What was sequenced was peripheral blood. This receptor was taken from a woman between 50 and 59 years old with acute or convalescent COVID-19. CDR3: CASSGTGSWAEAFF. The CDR3 nucleotides are TGTGCCAGCAGCGGTACAGGGAGTTGGGCTGAAGCTTTCTTT.